A single sample is the source of the 14 T cell receptor beta chains below, sequenced in a study of vaccination and CD4 T cells after COVID-19 (dated by TCRdb to 2022 to 2024). This specimen's time point label, interpreted: late sampling 161 to 241 days after vaccination in a few convalescent patients. This sample's treatment or condition label indicates: roughly nine-day PBMC culture with coronavirus spike peptide pools or control peptides (ViraFEST assay). Libraries were prepared through PCR. The instrument given in TCRdb is Illumina iSeq 100. DNA from cultured CD4+ T cells underwent TCR sequencing with the Oncomine TCR Beta short-read assay at the Johns Hopkins FTIC core. The public reads were reanalyzed by TCRdb: fastp trimming at Q25, MiXCR alignment, in-frame beta chains only. CDR3 protein sequences are deduplicated, and each keeps its most common genes and DNA. Within this sample are roughly 20,000 distinct CDR3 sequences, with 51% of them counted one time only. Less than 25% of the sample belongs to the ten largest clones.

No antigen has been assigned to these receptors. Material: CD4+ T cells from blood, cultured in vitro, obtained about 7 months after SARS-CoV-2 vaccination. The receptors come from a human donor who had recovered from COVID-19.

V is TRBV6-1 and J is TRBJ2-5; maybe TRBD2 (5 bases). This CDR3 has 14 residues. The germline CDR1 and CDR2 sequences are MNHNS and SASEGT. Deletions cut 1 base from V and 0 bases from J, with 6 bases between. The CDR3, as DNA: TGTGCCAGCAGTGAAGACGGGAACCAAGAGACCCAGTACTTC. Its protein is CASSEDGNQETQYF.

This clonotype was detected a few times. This chain uses TRBV7-6 with TRBJ2-1; tentatively, D is TRBD1 (5 bases). The germline V and J ends were trimmed by 5 bases and 4 bases, with 9 bases remaining between them. The CDR3 has 13 residues. Germline CDR1 reads SGHVS; CDR2 reads FNYEAQ. CDR3 coding DNA: TGTGCCAGCAGCAGCGACAGATACAATGAGCAGTTCTTC. As protein: CASSSDRYNEQFF.

This clonotype has more than one count but fewer than ten. This sequence joins TRBV29-1 and TRBJ2-3; unclear D gene. The V gene's germline CDR1 is SQVTM and CDR2 ANQGSEA. V shed 3 bases and J shed 4 bases, with 8 bases lying between them. This CDR3 region has 12 residues. The DNA for the CDR3 is TGCAGCGTTGAGCGGTGGGCAGATACGCAGTATTTT. Translation gives CSVERWADTQYF.

The genes are TRBV10-3 and TRBJ2-1; D unresolved. V was shortened by 3 bases and J by 0 bases, with 0 bases between the two germline ends. The germline V gene has CDR1 ENHRY and CDR2 SYGVKD. The CDR3 spans 12 residues. CDR3 region: CAISDSYNEQFF. The CDR3 nucleotides read TGTGCCATCAGTGACTCCTACAATGAGCAGTTCTTC.

The chain employs TRBV20-1 and TRBJ2-5; TRBD2 matches 9 bases. The germline gives CDR1 DFQATT, CDR2 SNEGSKA (reference sequence). The trim removed 4 bases at V and 1 base at J, leaving 4 bases unmatched. This CDR3 spans 14 amino acids. The CDR3 coding sequence is TGCAGTGCTAAGACTAGCGGAGCCCAAGAGACCCAGTACTTC. Translating it yields CSAKTSGAQETQYF.

This clonotype was found a few times. The chain is built from TRBV20-1 and TRBJ1-1; 9 nucleotides agree with TRBD1. The CDR3 spans 14 residues. J was trimmed by 6 bases and V by 0 bases; bases with no gene match: 5. The germline V gene encodes CDR1 DFQATT and CDR2 SNEGSKA (reference sequence). The CDR3 DNA sequence: TGCAGTGCTAGAGATCCCACAGGGGGCCCTGAAGCTTTCTTT. Amino acids: CSARDPTGGPEAFF.

The table lists this clonotype with a few counts. The CDR3 here is CASSLPAEDRGTNTEAFF. The CDR3 bases are TGTGCCAGCAGCTTACCCGCCGAAGACAGGGGAACTAACACTGAAGCTTTCTTT. The chain has TRBV7-9 and TRBJ1-1; 8 nucleotides match TRBD1. There are 18 residues in the CDR3. Trimming removed 2 bases from V and 2 bases from J; junction bases left unmatched: 13. Per the germline V gene, CDR1 is SEHNR and CDR2 is FQNEAQ (reference sequence).

The sample holds a few counts of this clonotype. This chain joins TRBV27 and TRBJ2-1; D is ambiguous. The V and J ends lost 3 bases and 4 bases respectively, with 7 bases between them. Germline CDR1 MNHEY, CDR2 SMNVEV (reference sequence). CDR3 length: 13 amino acids. The CDR3 reads CASSLQQYNEQFF. In DNA form, the CDR3 reads TGTGCCAGCAGTTTGCAACAATACAATGAGCAGTTCTTC.

V and J are TRBV7-2 and TRBJ2-3; D not resolved. Between the trimmed V and J ends, which lost 1 base and 2 bases, there was a span of 7 bases. Looked up from germline, CDR1 is SGHTA and CDR2 is FQGNSA. This CDR3 has 14 residues. The CDR3 DNA reads as TGTGCCAGCAGCTTAGGCGTGCACACAGATACGCAGTATTTT. Translated: CASSLGVHTDTQYF.

J is TRBJ1-5 and V is TRBV19; 7 bases are shared with TRBD1. The CDR3 is 14 residues long. J was trimmed by 6 bases and V by 5 bases; bases with no gene match: 7. CDR1 and CDR2 from the germline V gene are LNHDA and SQIVND (reference sequence). Here the CDR3 reads CASSRQGGGQPQHF. The DNA for the CDR3 is TGTGCCAGTAGTCGACAGGGAGGCGGTCAGCCCCAGCATTTT.

The chain has TRBV11-3 and TRBJ2-1, with D possibly being TRBD2 (5 bases). The CDR3 extends over 18 amino acids. CDR1 SGHNT and CDR2 YENEEA come from the germline V gene. V lost 3 bases, J lost 3 bases, and 21 bases lay in between. CDR3 sequence reads: CASSLFRFGVSYYNEQFF. The CDR3 DNA is TGTGCCAGCAGCTTGTTCAGGTTCGGGGTTAGTTACTACAATGAGCAGTTCTTC.

This chain links TRBV20-1 with TRBJ1-2; D gene ambiguous. The CDR3 loop spans 12 amino acids. Germline lookup yields CDR1 DFQATT and CDR2 SNEGSKA (reference sequence). Between the trimmed V and J ends, which lost 3 bases and 3 bases, there was a span of 8 bases. Here the CDR3 reads CSARTSYYGYTF. DNA for the CDR3: TGCAGTGCTAGGACAAGCTACTATGGCTACACCTTC.

Comments on this clonotype: The DNA is left out, because the CDR3 cannot be placed on it with certainty; the CDR3 is given as TCRdb lists it. The CDR3 protein is CASSLRETQYFGPGTQPQHF. The rearrangement uses TRBV7-6 and TRBJ1-5. Ends included, the CDR3 has 20 residues. CDR1 and CDR2 (germline): SGHVS, FNYEAQ.

This clonotype has only one observation. A junction end diverges from the germline sequence, so it may reflect a read error. V usage is TRBV6-2 or TRBV6-3 and J usage is TRBJ2-7; D possibly matches TRBD1 or TRBD2 (6 bases each). This CDR3 is built from 15 residues. Germline CDR1 reads MNHEY; CDR2 reads SVGEGT. CDR3 protein: CASKNDRMTSATIGF. The DNA for the CDR3 is TGTGCCAGCAAGAATGACAGGATGACTAGTGCCACCATTGGATTC.